This TCR beta chain was identified in a study of T cells in Graves' hyperthyroidism and ophthalmopathy. RNA transcripts were the template for amplifying TCR beta CDR3 regions. The HTBI set primed first-round TCR CDR3 RT-PCR. TCRdb ran MiXCR on the multiplex PCR reads and lists one entry per CDR3 protein. The sample lists just under 750,000 distinct CDR3 sequences, about 35% occurring once. The definition of stable Graves' hyperthyroidism was no ophthalmopathy progression within 18 months. This clonotype came up a few times. The TCR comes from a woman aged 40 to 50 with Graves' hyperthyroidism. Sequencing was carried out using blood.

CDR3 coding DNA: TGCGCCAGCAGACCTGGGCAGGCGACTGAAGCTTTCTTT. It is translated as CASRPGQATEAFF. J is TRBJ1-1 and V is TRBV5-1, with unresolved D. V lost 5 bases, J lost 5 bases, and 13 bases lay in between. The CDR3 runs to 13 residues. From germline, CDR1 is SGHRS and CDR2 YFSETQ. Full variable domain (missing parts from reference TRBV5-1 and TRBJ1-1): KAGVTQTPRYLIKTRGQQVTLSCSPISGHRSVSWYQQTPGQGLQFLFEYFSETQRNKGNFPGRFSGRQFSNSRSEMNVSTLELGDSALYLCASRPGQATEAFFGQGTRLTVV.